The T cell receptor beta chain under discussion was sequenced for a study of cytomegalovirus exposure and HLA in healthy donors. Overall study: In a previous analysis, some 120 million unique TCR beta sequences were found from 150 million to 200 million T cells.

The primer mix had 60 Vbeta and 13 Jbeta primers. Libraries were prepared by immunoSEQ multiplex PCR; TCRdb keeps only in-frame clonotypes and omits some of them. The sample table includes just over 150,000 clones. The CDR3 is made up of 14 amino acids. J lost 8 bases, V lost 0 bases, and 4 bases had no gene match. The germline gives CDR1 KGHSH, CDR2 LQKENI. Study-wide results and limits: Common viral pathogens were later found to be apparently linked to several of the most significant clusters. For TCR beta chains, V- and J-gene trimming was later linked to a missense DCLRE1C variant.

For this clone: Its cognate antigen is unknown.

This chain uses TRBV18 with TRBJ1-2, with TRBD1 matching 9 bases. This sequence originates from a man aged 25 to 40 in good health and CMV-seronegative. The sample consisted of PBMCs. The CDR3 reads CASSPPTGGSGYTF. The CDR3 region has the DNA TGTGCCAGCTCACCACCGACAGGGGGAAGCGGCTACACCTTC.